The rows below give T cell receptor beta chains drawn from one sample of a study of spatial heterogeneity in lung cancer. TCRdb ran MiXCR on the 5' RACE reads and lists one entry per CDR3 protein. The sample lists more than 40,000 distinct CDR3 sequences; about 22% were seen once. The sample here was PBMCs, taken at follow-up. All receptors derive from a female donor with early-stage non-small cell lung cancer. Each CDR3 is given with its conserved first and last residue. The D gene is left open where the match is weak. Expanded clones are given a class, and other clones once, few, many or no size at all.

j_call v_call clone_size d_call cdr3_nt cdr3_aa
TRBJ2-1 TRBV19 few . TGTGCCAGTAGCTCCCCCCCCTACAATGAGCAGTTCTTC CASSSPPYNEQFF
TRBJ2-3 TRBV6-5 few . TGTGCCAGCAGTCGATCCACAGATACGCAGTATTTT CASSRSTDTQYF
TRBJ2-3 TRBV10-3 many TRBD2 TGTGCCATCAGGGTAGCGGGGGAGTCGGATACGCAGTATTTT CAIRVAGESDTQYF
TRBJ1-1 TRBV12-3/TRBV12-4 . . TGTGCCAGCAGGTCTTGGGGCACTGAAGCTTTCTTT CASRSWGTEAFF
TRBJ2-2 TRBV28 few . TGTGCCAGCAGTTATTGGATAAGGGACACCGGGGAGCTGTTTTTT CASSYWIRDTGELFF
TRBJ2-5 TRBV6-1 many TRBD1 TGTGCCAGCACTGCCGGGACAGGGTGGGCCCAAGAGACCCAGTACTTC CASTAGTGWAQETQYF
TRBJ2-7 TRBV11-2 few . TGTGCCAGCAGCCCCAGGCCAGGGTCGACCTACGAGCAGTACTTC CASSPRPGSTYEQYF
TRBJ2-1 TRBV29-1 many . TGCAGCGTTTACGGGAACTACAATGAGCAGTTCTTC CSVYGNYNEQFF
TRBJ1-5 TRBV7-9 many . TGTGCCAGCAGCTTGGGGGGTCAGCCCCAGCATTTT CASSLGGQPQHF
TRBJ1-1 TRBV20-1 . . TGCAGTGCCAGTGTCGTTACTGAAGCTTTCTTT CSASVVTEAFF
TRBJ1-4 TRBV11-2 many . TGTGCCAGCAGCATACGTGGGGAAAAACTGTTTTTT CASSIRGEKLFF
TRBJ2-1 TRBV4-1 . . TGCGCCAGCAGCCCGCTAACTCGGGGGAGCTCCTACAATGAGCAGTTCTTC CASSPLTRGSSYNEQFF
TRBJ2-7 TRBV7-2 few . TGTGCCAGCAGCTCAGGGGTCGTACCCTACGAGCAGTACTTC CASSSGVVPYEQYF
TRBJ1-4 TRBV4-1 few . TGCGCCAGCAGCCAAGGGATAGGGGGAGGTGAAAAACTGTTTTTT CASSQGIGGGEKLFF
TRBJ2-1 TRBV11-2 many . TGTGCCAGCAGCCCACGGGGCTTTAATGAGCAGTTCTTC CASSPRGFNEQFF
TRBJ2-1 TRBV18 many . TGTGCCAGCTCACCTATTTGGGGGGAGATCTCCTACAATGAGCAGTTCTTC CASSPIWGEISYNEQFF
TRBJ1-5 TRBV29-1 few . TGCAGCGTTGGGGGGACTACGGGTGGGCCCCAGCATTTT CSVGGTTGGPQHF
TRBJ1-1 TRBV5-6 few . TGTGCCAGCAGCTTGGGAGGGGGAGCTTTCTTT CASSLGGGAFF
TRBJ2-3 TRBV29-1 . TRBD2 TGCAGCGGGACTAGCGGGGGCCCAGATACGCAGTATTTT CSGTSGGPDTQYF
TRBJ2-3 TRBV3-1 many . TGTGCCAGCAGCCAAAGCGGCCGGATCACAGATACGCAGTATTTT CASSQSGRITDTQYF
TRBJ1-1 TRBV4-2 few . TGTGCCAGCAGCCTAGAGCCTTTGGGGAACACTGAAGCTTTCTTT CASSLEPLGNTEAFF
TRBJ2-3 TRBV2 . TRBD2 TGTGCCAGCAACCTAGCGGGACCCACAGATACGCAGTATTTT CASNLAGPTDTQYF
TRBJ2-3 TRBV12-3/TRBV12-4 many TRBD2 TGTGCCAGCAGGGATACCGGGACTAGCGGGGGGGCCATAGATACGCAGTATTTT CASRDTGTSGGAIDTQYF
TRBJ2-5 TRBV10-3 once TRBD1 TGTGCCATCAGGACAGGGGGCGCGGAGACCCAGTACTTC CAIRTGGAETQYF
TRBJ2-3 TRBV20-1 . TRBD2 TGCAGTGGGGCTAGCGGGGGTTCAGCAGATACGCAGTATTTT CSGASGGSADTQYF
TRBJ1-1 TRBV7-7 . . TGTGCTAGCAGCAATACGTTGGGCACTGAAGCTTTCTTT CASSNTLGTEAFF
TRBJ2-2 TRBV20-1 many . TGCAGTGCTAGAGCCTATTCAGGCACCGGGGAGCTGTTTTTT CSARAYSGTGELFF
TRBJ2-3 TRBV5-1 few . TGCGCCAGCAGCTCTGGGGGGGGCGGAGATACGCAGTATTTT CASSSGGGGDTQYF
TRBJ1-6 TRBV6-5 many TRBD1 TGTGCCAGCAACGCTGGGACAGCTTCACCCCTCCACTTT CASNAGTASPLHF
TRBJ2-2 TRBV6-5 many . TGTGCCAGCCGACCAGAGTACGTCACCGGGGAGCTGTTTTTT CASRPEYVTGELFF
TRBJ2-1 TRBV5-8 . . TGTGCCAGCAGCTTGGGTGACGGGACCTCCTACAATGAGCAGTTCTTC CASSLGDGTSYNEQFF
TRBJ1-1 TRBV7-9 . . TGTGCCAGCAGCCGCGTCGGGTTTAACACTGAAGCTTTCTTT CASSRVGFNTEAFF
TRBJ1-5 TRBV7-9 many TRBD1 TGTGCCAGCAACAGGGGAGAGGGCAATCAGCCCCAGCATTTT CASNRGEGNQPQHF
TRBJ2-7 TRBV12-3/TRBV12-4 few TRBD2 TGTGCCAGCAGCGTAGCGGGAGGGATCTCCTACGAGCAGTACTTC CASSVAGGISYEQYF
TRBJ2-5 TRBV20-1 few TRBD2 TGCAGTGCTAGAGATTGGGGGACTAGCGGGGTCCAAGAGACCCAGTACTTC CSARDWGTSGVQETQYF
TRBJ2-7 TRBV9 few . TGTGCCAGCAGCGTAGAGGACAGATCCTGGGAAGAGCAGTACTTC CASSVEDRSWEEQYF
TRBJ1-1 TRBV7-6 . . TGTGCCAGCAGCTTAGAAGGGGGACGCACTGAAGCTTTCTTT CASSLEGGRTEAFF
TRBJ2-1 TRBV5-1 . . TGCGCCAGCATCAGAGGCGGGCCGGGGAACAATGAGCAGTTCTTC CASIRGGPGNNEQFF
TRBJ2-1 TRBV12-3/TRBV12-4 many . TGTGCCAGCAGTCAGAGGCGTGAGCAGTTCTTC CASSQRREQFF
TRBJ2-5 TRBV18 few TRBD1 TGTGCCAGCCGTCGGGACAGTAAAGAGACCCAGTACTTC CASRRDSKETQYF
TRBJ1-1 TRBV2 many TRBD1 TGTGCCAGCATCACCGGGACAGGGTTAATGATTAGGACTGAAGCTTTCTTT CASITGTGLMIRTEAFF
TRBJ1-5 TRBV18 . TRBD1 TGTGCCAGCTCTCAGGGGGCCAATCAGCCCCAGCATTTT CASSQGANQPQHF
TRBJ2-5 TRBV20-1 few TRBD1 TGCAGTGCTAGACTACTGACATCGGGACAGGGGGCGGAGACCCAGTACTTC CSARLLTSGQGAETQYF
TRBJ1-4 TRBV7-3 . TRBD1 TGTGCCAGCAGCTTTACAGGGGTAAATGAAAAACTGTTTTTT CASSFTGVNEKLFF
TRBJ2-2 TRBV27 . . TGTGCCAGCAGTTTTTCGTCATCGAACACCGGGGAGCTGTTTTTT CASSFSSSNTGELFF
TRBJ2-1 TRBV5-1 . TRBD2 TGCGCCAGCAGCTTGGTTTTAGCGGGGGGCGAGTTCAATGAGCAGTTCTTC CASSLVLAGGEFNEQFF
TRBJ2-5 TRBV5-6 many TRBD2 TGTGCCAGCAGCTTGGGTAGCGGGACCCCCGGGGAGACCCAGTACTTC CASSLGSGTPGETQYF
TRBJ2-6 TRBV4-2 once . TGTGCCAGCAGCCTGAGGGTAGTTGGGGCCAACGTCCTGACTTTC CASSLRVVGANVLTF
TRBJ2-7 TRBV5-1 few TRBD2 TGCGCCAGCAGCTCGCTGCCGGGACTAGCGACCTACGAGCAGTACTTC CASSSLPGLATYEQYF
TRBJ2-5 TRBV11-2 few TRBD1 TGTGCCAGCAGCATCCGTAGGACAGGTCTTCAAGAGACCCAGTACTTC CASSIRRTGLQETQYF
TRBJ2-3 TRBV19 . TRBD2 TGTGCCAGTAGCCAACTAGCGGAAACTAGCACAGATACGCAGTATTTT CASSQLAETSTDTQYF